A single sample is the source of the 5 T cell receptor beta chains below, sequenced in a study of breast tumors, draining lymph nodes, adjacent tissues. Axillary draining lymph nodes of breast cancer patients supplied the node samples. TCRdb independently ran MiXCR on the multiplex PCR reads; one entry per CDR3 protein. The sample has some 110,000 distinct CDR3 sequences, 30% seen once. Sequencing input: axillary lymph node tissue. These receptors all come from a female donor with breast cancer. Some clones in this sample may be carry-over from other donors' samples.

This clonotype appeared once. The chain uses TRBV19 and TRBJ1-6; TRBD1 matches 11 bases. CDR3 size: 15 residues. Germline values: CDR1 LNHDA, CDR2 SQIVND (reference sequence). Trimming removed 1 base from V and 12 bases from J; junction bases left unmatched: 5. The CDR3 loop reads CASSIGTGGREPLHF. Written as DNA, the CDR3 is TGTGCCAGTAGTATAGGGACAGGGGGCCGGGAACCCCTCCACTTT. Combining the CDR3 with reference TRBV19 and TRBJ1-6 gives the whole variable domain DGGITQSPKYLFRKEGQNVTLSCEQNLNHDAMYWYRQDPGQGLRLIYYSQIVNDFQKGDIAEGYSVSREKKESFPLTVTSAQKNPTAFYLCASSIGTGGREPLHFGNGTRLTVT.

This clonotype was detected ten times or more. The chain links TRBV29-1 to TRBJ2-1; perhaps D is TRBD1 or TRBD2 (5 bases each). Trimming removed 3 bases at V and 0 bases at J, with 15 bases between. This CDR3 comprises 16 residues. From germline, CDR1 is SQVTM and CDR2 ANQGSEA. CDR3 nucleotides: TGCAGCGTTGAGGGGGTCGGGGCGCGCTCCTACAATGAGCAGTTCTTC. Encoded protein: CSVEGVGARSYNEQFF.

This clonotype has ten or more counts. The chain recombines TRBV5-4 with TRBJ2-7; possibly TRBD1 or TRBD2 for D (5 bases each). The CDR3 runs to 14 residues. Trimming pared 0 bases from V and 2 bases from J, leaving 9 bases between. Looked up from germline, CDR1 is SGHNT and CDR2 is YYREEE (reference sequence). CDR3 nucleotides: TGTGCCAGCAGCTTGGCACCGGGGCCCTACGAGCAGTACTTC. It codes for CASSLAPGPYEQYF.

Many counts were recorded for this clonotype. V and J are TRBV5-4 and TRBJ2-1; no clear D. Trimming took 0 bases from V and 4 from J, leaving 8 bases between them. The CDR3 is 14 residues long. Germline CDR1 reads SGHNT; CDR2 reads YYREEE (reference sequence). The CDR3 bases are TGTGCCAGCAGCTTGGTGGCGGAATACAATGAGCAGTTCTTC. Its protein is CASSLVAEYNEQFF.

This clonotype was counted many times. The genes are TRBV5-8 and TRBJ2-1; D gene uncertain. Trimming removed 0 bases at V and 0 bases at J, with 7 bases between. CDR3 length: 15 residues. Germline V gives CDR1 SGHTS, CDR2 YDEGEE. CDR3 loop: CASSLDRSSYNEQFF. CDR3 DNA sequence: TGTGCCAGCAGCTTGGACAGAAGCTCCTACAATGAGCAGTTCTTC.